This T cell receptor (beta chain) was profiled in a study of blood T cell repertoires in COVID-19. Study-wide background: Sources were T cells, B-cell-depleted T cells, or PBMCs; the material itself was cDNA or gDNA.

The CDR3 has 15 residues. Germline loops: CDR1 SGHTA, CDR2 FQGNSA. Trimming at V came to 2 bases and at J to 5 bases, leaving 5 bases not matched to a gene. Sequencing was performed with immunoSEQ multiplex PCR; in TCRdb, only in-frame clones are kept and a portion is missing. The table records about 80,000 clones, more than 70% of them present only once. What was sequenced was peripheral blood. The J gene is TRBJ1-5, the V gene TRBV7-2, with 8 nucleotides matching TRBD1. The TCR sequence derives from a woman of 80 years or more with acute or convalescent COVID-19. This CDR3 reads CASSLKTGVDQPQHF. The CDR3 bases are TGTGCCAGCAGCTTAAAGACAGGGGTAGATCAGCCCCAGCATTTT.